This TCR beta chain emerged from a study of T cell repertoires in cytomegalovirus infection. TCRdb analysed the reads with MiXCR anew, one entry per CDR3 protein. The data show a few hundred thousand distinct CDR3 sequences, roughly 43% seen once. In regard to this clonotype: As yet, its antigen is unknown.

The TCR comes from a human donor in good health (CMV status not recorded). Some clones in this sample may be carry-over from other donors' samples. The sequencing used cultured PBMCs, collected from culture after CMV antigen stimulation.

In DNA, the CDR3 is TGTGCCAGCAGCCTGACAGGGGTTGAGTTCGGGTCCTATAATTCACCCCTCCACTTT. Amino acid sequence: CASSLTGVEFGSYNSPLHF. The rearrangement joins TRBV7-6 to TRBJ1-6, with TRBD1 matching 8 bases. CDR1 and CDR2 from the germline V gene are SGHVS and FNYEAQ. CDR3 length: 19 residues. V lost 5 bases, J lost 1 base, and 13 bases stayed unmatched.